This entry describes one T cell receptor beta chain. This sample stems from a study of blood T cell repertoires in COVID-19. Study at large: Spain, Italy and the United States supplied samples that represented acute and convalescent COVID-19. The cDNA or gDNA used as material had been derived from T cells, B-cell-depleted T cells, or PBMCs.

The CDR3 contains 14 residues. The V gene's germline CDR1 is SGHTA and CDR2 FQGNSA. Germline trimming cut 6 bases from V and 2 bases from J; bases unmatched to any gene: 4. In the authors' methods: How many nucleated cells were present was estimated from reference gene primer amplification. Sequencing used immunoSEQ multiplex PCR; TCRdb keeps in-frame clones, though not all of them. V, J and clone size were drawn from that table, and D and trimming were deduced from the DNA. This repertoire shows 150,000 to 180,000 clones, 80% to 90% found once; its top ten account for approximately 2.3%. The chain recombines TRBV7-2 with TRBJ1-2; TRBD1 matches 9 bases. The material sequenced was peripheral blood. This receptor was obtained from a woman between 70 and 85 years old with acute or convalescent COVID-19. The CDR3 sequence: CASRGTGINYGYTF. CDR3 bases: TGTGCCAGCAGGGGGACAGGGATAAACTATGGCTACACCTTC.